The 6 T cell receptor beta chains reported below all come from one sample, sequenced in a study of type 1 and type 2 diabetes patients listed by TCRdb under 2016. The run used an Illumina MiSeq. For TCRbeta CDR3 amplification, the template was genomic DNA taken from the sorted T cell subsets. The TCRbeta CDR3 region was amplified by multiplex PCR with 30 forward and 13 reverse primers. TCRdb took the public reads, trimmed them with fastp at Q25, ran MiXCR for clone calling and kept in-frame beta chains. Rows with one shared CDR3 protein collapse into an entry with the most common genes and DNA. For this sample there are 270,000 or so distinct CDR3 sequences; around 47% appear just once. The top ten constitute roughly an eighth of the sample. Material for sequencing was peripheral blood mononuclear cells (PBMCs). Every receptor here comes from a man in his late teens or twenties with type 2 diabetes.

This rearrangement joins TRBV20-1 to TRBJ2-7; TRBD2 agrees at 10 bases. Trimming took 0 bases from V and 1 from J; bases not matched to a gene: 3. Per germline, CDR1 DFQATT and CDR2 SNEGSKA (reference sequence). This CDR3 is built from 15 residues. DNA for the CDR3: TGCAGTGCTAGAGATCTAGCGGGGGAATCCTACGAGCAGTACTTC. This translates into CSARDLAGESYEQYF.

This clonotype came up a few times. V and J are TRBV28 and TRBJ1-2; tentative D call: TRBD1 (5 bases). Between the trimmed V and J ends, which lost 3 bases and 8 bases, there was a span of 10 bases. The CDR3 is 12 residues long. CDR1 and CDR2 (germline): MDHEN, SYDVKM. This CDR3 is CASSLSEGGYTF. The CDR3 DNA reads TGTGCCAGCAGTTTGTCCGAGGGGGGCTACACCTTC.

This chain connects TRBV20-1 to TRBJ1-1; D uncertain. Germline V CDR1 and CDR2: DFQATT, SNEGSKA (reference sequence). The length of the CDR3 is 15 residues. Trimming stripped 6 bases from V and 0 bases from J, with 17 bases between. The CDR3 DNA reads as TGCAGTGCCCGGAGCCGGGCGGGGTTGAACACTGAAGCTTTCTTT. As protein: CSARSRAGLNTEAFF.

The chain uses TRBV19 and TRBJ2-1; 10 nucleotides match TRBD1. The germline V gene has CDR1 LNHDA and CDR2 SQIVND (reference sequence). Trimming took 0 bases from V and 14 from J; bases not matched to a gene: 4. CDR3 length: 13 amino acids. CDR3 DNA sequence: TGTGCCAGTAGTATAGAACCGGGACAGGGGAAGTTCTTC. It is translated as CASSIEPGQGKFF.

The V and J genes are TRBV24-1 and TRBJ2-2; D assignment may be TRBD1 or TRBD2 (5 bases each). This CDR3 has 14 amino acids. CDR1 and CDR2 (germline): KGHDR, SFDVKD. The V end lost 4 bases, the J end lost 6 bases, and 11 bases lay between the germline ends. CDR3 amino acids: CATSDPRGPGELFF. The CDR3 DNA follows: TGTGCCACCAGTGACCCCCGGGGCCCCGGGGAGCTGTTTTTT.

The J gene is TRBJ2-5, the V gene TRBV7-3; the match to TRBD2 covers 14 bases. The CDR3 is made up of 18 amino acids. Germline CDR1 and CDR2: SGHTA and FQGTGA. V was clipped by 5 bases and J by 2 bases; unmatched bases: 10. The CDR3 nucleotides are TGTGCCAGCAGCCCCCGACTAGCGGGAGGGCCCGCTCAAGAGACCCAGTACTTC. As protein: CASSPRLAGGPAQETQYF. The full variable domain, with the rest looked up from reference TRBV7-3 and TRBJ2-5, is GAGVSQTPSNKVTEKGKYVELRCDPISGHTALYWYRQSLGQGPEFLIYFQGTGAADDSGLPNDRFFAVRPEGSVSTLKIQRTERGDSAVYLCASSPRLAGGPAQETQYFGPGTRLLVL.